The entry below describes one TCR beta chain. The specificity of this receptor is unknown. No per-base quality is available; no much larger clone lies one base away. This specimen belongs to a study of blood T cell repertoires in COVID-19 (dated by TCRdb to 2018 to 2021). Regarding the research as a whole: Samples from collaborators originated in the United States, Italy and Spain and spanned both the acute and convalescent phases of COVID-19. The material from the prospective study consisted of cDNA or gDNA derived from T cells, B-cell-depleted T cells, or PBMCs. Deeply sampled blood TCRbeta repertoires from subjects exposed to, actively infected with, or recovered from COVID-19 were included in the dataset. A freely available public database, intended as a resource for researchers studying the immune response to SARS-CoV-2, is where the repertoires were released. Samples came from the ongoing ImmuneRACE study (first 160 participants) plus 1,254 subjects from 6 global collaborators. Nearly every sample came with metadata listing a de-identified subject ID, COVID-19 status, age in years and sex. Where HLA class I and class II types were available, the types were taken from metadata supplied by the sample provider, not from assay-based typing.

Participants in the prospective study were enrolled through a virtual design, were aged about 18 to 90 years, and lived in 24 United States geographic areas. In the prospective study, cohorts were assigned on the basis of participant-reported clinical history obtained from a screening survey and a study questionnaire. In the prospective study, whole blood, serum and a nasopharyngeal or oropharyngeal swab were collected from each participant by mobile phlebotomists. Additional blood draws and questionnaires over an approximately two-month period could optionally be provided by prospective study participants. Before DNA extraction, prospective study blood samples were shipped either frozen or at room temperature. Trimmed from V: 2 bases; trimmed from J: 6 bases; junction bases lacking a gene match: 8. The CDR3 contains 16 residues, cysteine and phenylalanine counted. Only the CDR3 region is kept as DNA, spanning 48 bases read in frame from base 1. The germline V gene (reference sequence) provides CDR1 LGHDT and CDR2 YNNKEL.

Overall study results and their limits: How much clinical and demographic metadata was included differed by source and by participant, and the metadata was provided uncurated.

TCRbeta CDR3 regions were amplified from genomic DNA using the immunoSEQ Assay, a bias-controlled multiplex PCR. The paper's data handling went like this. Within the assay, amplification of reference gene primers was used to estimate how many nucleated cells each sample contained. To quantify the absolute abundance of each unique TCRbeta CDR3 rearrangement, sequence reads were collapsed and filtered. For each sample, productive Simpson clonality was calculated by taking the square root of Simpson's diversity index across productive rearrangements. TCRdb stores this immuneACCESS table with in-frame sequences only. Part of the clones is absent; in the studies checked, under half of the shortfall reflects unresolved V genes, and no reason is known for the rest. The V and J calls and clone size are taken from that table; D and trimming were inferred from the DNA. The sample data list 300,000 or so clones, and approximately 83% of these were observed just once. Together, the top ten hold around 4% of the sample.

This receptor was taken from a woman between 40 and 50 years old with acute COVID-19. The chain was built from TRBV3-1 (or the pseudogene TRBV3-2) and TRBJ1-2, with 11 middle bases fitting TRBD1. The sample consisted of PBMCs or T cells enriched from blood (not recorded which). The CDR3 has the sequence CASSQQDRGRRHGYTF. The DNA sequence is given as TGTGCCAGCAGCCAACAGGACAGGGGGCGGAGACATGGCTACACCTTC.